Included here is one T cell receptor beta chain sequence, with context. This same CDR3 is encoded by further DNA sequences in the sample. This table comes from immunoSEQ multiplex PCR, and its TCRdb copy is limited to in-frame clones, with some not included. Among about 200,000 clones listed, roughly 86% were seen once. This record belongs to a study of blood T cell repertoires in COVID-19. This CDR3 spans 13 amino acids. V shed 7 bases and J shed 1 base, with 8 bases lying between them. Germline loops: CDR1 MNHEY, CDR2 SVGAGI. This sequence originates from a young man with active or convalescent COVID-19. The chain links TRBV6-5 to TRBJ1-3; tentatively, D is TRBD1 (6 bases). The specimen sequenced was peripheral blood. The CDR3 sequence is CASTRGSGNTIYF. The CDR3, as DNA: TGTGCCAGCACCAGGGGATCTGGAAACACCATATATTTT.